The 13 T cell receptor beta chains listed next were all sequenced from one sample in a study of blood T cells in healthy people across ages. It was with a sample-barcoded 5' primer and a J-beta primer mix that a second PCR of about 6 to 12 cycles was run. TCRdb used MiXCR to reprocess the 5' RACE reads, holding one entry per CDR3 protein. The sample contains 1.5 million to 2 million distinct CDR3 sequences, 28% of which appear only once. Sequences were obtained from blood. These TCRs come from a woman in her twenties or thirties in good health.

This clonotype was recorded at least ten times. The CDR3 coding sequence is TGTGCCAGCAGTTACGGTCGGGGGCCCTCCTACAATGAGCAGTTCTTC. It specifies CASSYGRGPSYNEQFF. V gene TRBV6-6 combines with J gene TRBJ2-1; D is perhaps TRBD1 or TRBD2 (6 bases each). Germline V CDR1 and CDR2: MNHNY, SVGAGI (reference sequence). Trimming removed 2 bases from V and 0 bases from J, with 11 bases in between. CDR3 length: 16 amino acids.

This clonotype was seen many times. The gene calls are TRBV20-1 and TRBJ1-2, with 9 bases matching TRBD1. The trim removed 3 bases at V and 7 bases at J, leaving 9 bases unmatched. This CDR3 has 14 amino acids. Germline-derived CDR1 and CDR2 are DFQATT and SNEGSKA (reference sequence). This CDR3 reads CSARVGQGLSGYTF. CDR3 bases: TGCAGTGCTAGGGTCGGACAGGGGTTGTCTGGCTACACCTTC.

The chain combines TRBV20-1 with TRBJ2-1; 12 bases are shared with TRBD2. Germline-derived CDR1 and CDR2 are DFQATT and SNEGSKA (reference sequence). V shed 5 bases, J shed 8 bases, and the junction held 10 bases outside the gene matches. The CDR3 loop spans 15 amino acids. The DNA for the CDR3 is TGCAGTGCTTACCCCATGGGACTAGCGGGCGATGAGCAGTTCTTC. Translating it yields CSAYPMGLAGDEQFF.

This clonotype was seen only a few times. The genes are TRBV7-2 and TRBJ2-5; either TRBD1 or TRBD2 may fit D (5 bases each). V was clipped by 3 bases and J by 0 bases, with 11 bases between them. This CDR3 has 15 amino acids. From germline, CDR1 is SGHTA and CDR2 FQGNSA. The CDR3 reads CASSFEGTYQETQYF. The CDR3 coding sequence is TGTGCCAGCAGCTTCGAAGGGACCTACCAAGAGACCCAGTACTTC.

The chain links TRBV5-1 to TRBJ2-5, with unresolved D. Germline CDR1 SGHRS, CDR2 YFSETQ. This CDR3 is 12 amino acids long. The V end was cut by 6 bases, the J end by 5 bases, with 11 bases between. The CDR3 sequence: CASKSQWETQYF. CDR3 sequence (DNA): TGCGCCAGCAAGTCTCAATGGGAGACCCAGTACTTC.

Comments on this clonotype: Since a much larger clone is just one base distant, this may be a read error. The chain has TRBV5-6 and TRBJ1-4; the match to TRBD1 covers 9 bases. CDR3 length equals 14 residues. Germline V gene data show CDR1 as SGHDT and CDR2 as YYEEEE. After removal of 4 bases from V and 7 bases from J, the junction contained 5 bases not matched to a gene. CDR3 DNA sequence: TGTGCCAGCAGCCCCGGGACAGGGTGTGAAAAACTGTTTTTT. Translation gives CASSPGTGCEKLFF.

The gene calls are TRBV2 and TRBJ2-1, with 10 nucleotides matching TRBD2. The CDR3 runs 16 residues. Germline lookup yields CDR1 SNHLY and CDR2 FYNNEI. With V trimmed by 1 base and J by 12 bases, 12 bases remained unmatched. CDR3 in DNA: TGTGCCAGCAGTGAAGAAAGCGGGAGGGCCACGAGTGGGCAGTTCTTC. Translation gives CASSEESGRATSGQFF.

This rearrangement joins TRBV7-2 to TRBJ2-7, with D perhaps assigned TRBD1 or TRBD2 (6 bases each). The germline V gene encodes CDR1 SGHTA and CDR2 FQGNSA. The V gene lost 1 base and the J gene lost 1 base, with 14 bases spanning the gap. This CDR3 has 16 residues. CDR3 sequence reads: CASSLGGGTLSYEQYF. CDR3 DNA sequence: TGTGCCAGCAGCTTAGGCGGCGGGACACTTTCCTACGAGCAGTACTTC.

In its sample, this clonotype was seen a few times. This chain uses TRBV4-2 with TRBJ2-7; 7 bases are shared with TRBD2. Trimming removed 0 bases from V and 5 bases from J; junction bases left unmatched: 7. Germline CDR1 is LGHNA and CDR2 is YNFKEQ. The CDR3 spans 15 residues. The CDR3 region has the DNA TGTGCCAGCAGCCAAGATATTCTAGCGGCCGACGAGCAGTACTTC. The encoded protein is CASSQDILAADEQYF.

About this clonotype: This could be a read error, since a much larger clone is one nucleotide away. The J gene is TRBJ2-1, the V gene TRBV5-1; no clear D. Germline loops: CDR1 SGHRS, CDR2 YFSETQ. The CDR3 loop spans 14 amino acids. The CDR3 loop is CASSSTDSYNKQFF. CDR3 coding DNA: TGCGCCAGCAGCTCGACTGACTCCTACAATAAGCAGTTCTTC.

This clonotype was detected ten times or more. The CDR3 bases are TGTGCCAGCAGTTACTCGACTGGCTACACCTTC. Protein: CASSYSTGYTF. The chain links TRBV6-2 or TRBV6-3 to TRBJ1-2; D remains ambiguous. V dropped 0 bases and J dropped 7 bases, with 3 bases sitting between them. Germline V gene data show CDR1 as MNHEY and CDR2 as SVGEGT. This CDR3 region has 11 residues.

This rearrangement joins TRBV7-2 to TRBJ2-2, with D possibly matching TRBD2 (6 bases). The CDR3 loop spans 14 amino acids. V was shortened by 1 base and J by 7 bases, with 10 bases between the two germline ends. The germline V gene encodes CDR1 SGHTA and CDR2 FQGNSA. CDR3 sequence (DNA): TGTGCCAGCAGCTTAGTGGGGAGGCGCGGGGAGCTGTTTTTT. Residues: CASSLVGRRGELFF.

The V call is TRBV7-9, the J call TRBJ2-1, with D possibly TRBD2 on 6 matching bases. The CDR3 consists of 15 residues. Germline V gene data show CDR1 as SEHNR and CDR2 as FQNEAQ (reference sequence). With 9 bases removed from V and 5 bases from J, the gap between germline ends came to 20 bases. The CDR3 DNA reads TGTGCCAGTACGTCTTCCGGGACTCATCACAATGAGCAGTTCTTC. It translates to CASTSSGTHHNEQFF.